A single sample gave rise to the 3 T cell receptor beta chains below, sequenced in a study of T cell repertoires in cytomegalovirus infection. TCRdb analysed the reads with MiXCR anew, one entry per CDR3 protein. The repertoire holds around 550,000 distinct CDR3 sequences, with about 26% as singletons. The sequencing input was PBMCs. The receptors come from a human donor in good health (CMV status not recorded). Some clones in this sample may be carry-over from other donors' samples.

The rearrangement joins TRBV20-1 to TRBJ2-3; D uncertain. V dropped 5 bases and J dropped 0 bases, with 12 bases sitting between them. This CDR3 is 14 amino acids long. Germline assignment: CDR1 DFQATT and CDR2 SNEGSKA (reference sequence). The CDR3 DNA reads TGCAGTGCTCCCAATTTTGCTAGCACAGATACGCAGTATTTT. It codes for CSAPNFASTDTQYF.

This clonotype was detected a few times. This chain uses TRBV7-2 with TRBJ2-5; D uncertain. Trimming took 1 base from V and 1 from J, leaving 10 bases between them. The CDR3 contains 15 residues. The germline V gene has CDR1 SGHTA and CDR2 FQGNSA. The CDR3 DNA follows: TGTGCCAGCAGCTTAGTTGGCAGCTCCCAAGAGACCCAGTACTTC. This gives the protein CASSLVGSSQETQYF.

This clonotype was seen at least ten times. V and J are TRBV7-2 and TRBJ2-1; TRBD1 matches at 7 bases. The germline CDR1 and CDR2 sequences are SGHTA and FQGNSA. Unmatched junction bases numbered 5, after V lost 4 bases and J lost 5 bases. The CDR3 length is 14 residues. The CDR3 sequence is CASSSDRVDNEQFF. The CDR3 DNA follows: TGTGCCAGCAGCTCCGACAGGGTCGACAATGAGCAGTTCTTC.